The 5 T cell receptor beta chains presented below share a single source sample, sequenced in a study of blood T cell repertoires in COVID-19. Sequencing used immunoSEQ multiplex PCR; TCRdb keeps in-frame clones, though not all of them. The sample holds tens of thousands of clones; around 86% are singletons and the top ten take approximately 15%. Sequencing used peripheral blood. The source is a human donor in a cohort sampled during active COVID-19.

The rearrangement links TRBV7-2 to TRBJ2-2, with D unresolved. The CDR3 runs 14 residues. V lost 0 bases and J 5 bases, leaving 7 bases between the germline ends. Germline CDR1 is SGHTA and CDR2 is FQGNSA. This CDR3 is CASSLAPRTGELFF. In nucleotides, the CDR3 is TGTGCCAGCAGCTTAGCGCCGAGGACCGGGGAGCTGTTTTTT.

This rearrangement joins TRBV5-6 to TRBJ2-7; 11 positions agree with TRBD2. This CDR3 region has 18 residues. The V segment lost 4 bases and the J segment 4 bases; nucleotides outside the gene matches: 16. Germline V lookup: CDR1 SGHDT, CDR2 YYEEEE. CDR3 in amino acids: CASSGAGTSGTLFYEQYF. For the CDR3, the DNA is TGTGCCAGCAGCGGCGCCGGGACTAGCGGAACCCTGTTTTACGAGCAGTACTTC.

The chain carries TRBV7-9 and TRBJ2-1; TRBD2 is a possible D gene (5 bases). The CDR3 runs to 15 residues. CDR1 and CDR2 from the germline V gene are SEHNR and FQNEAQ (reference sequence). V was shortened by 5 bases and J by 6 bases, with 17 bases between the two germline ends. CDR3: CASSPPVSSSNEQFF. Here the CDR3 DNA reads TGTGCCAGCAGCCCCCCAGTCTCTAGCAGCAATGAGCAGTTCTTC.

V usage is TRBV7-9 and J usage is TRBJ1-4; maybe TRBD1 (6 bases). V lost 5 bases and J 7 bases, leaving 20 bases between the germline ends. The CDR3 length is 16 residues. In germline, CDR1 is SEHNR, CDR2 FQNEAQ (reference sequence). CDR3: CASSDIMRTESEKLFF. In DNA, the CDR3 is TGTGCCAGCAGCGACATAATGCGGACAGAATCTGAAAAACTGTTTTTT.

The CDR3 DNA follows: TGTGCCAGCAGTTTGAGGGCCGGGTCTGGCTACACCTTC. This encodes CASSLRAGSGYTF. The V and J genes are TRBV12-3 or TRBV12-4 and TRBJ1-2; D call uncertain. The CDR3 length is 13 residues. The germline V and J ends were trimmed by 3 bases and 7 bases, with 12 bases remaining between them.